This T cell receptor beta chain was sequenced in a study of cytomegalovirus exposure and HLA in healthy donors. Data came from immunoSEQ multiplex PCR; TCRdb stores just in-frame clones and leaves some out. The table lists 100,000 to 150,000 clones, about nine tenths of them singletons. The sequencing input was PBMCs. The TCR was taken from a woman younger than 35 in good health and CMV-seronegative.

For the CDR3, the DNA is TGCAGCGCCTGGGAGGGACTCCAGTATGGGGGCTACACCTTC. Translation gives CSAWEGLQYGGYTF. This chain links TRBV29-1 with TRBJ1-2; a weak D match, TRBD1 (5 bases). The germline V gene encodes CDR1 SQVTM and CDR2 ANQGSEA. There are 14 residues in the CDR3. V lost 7 bases and J 8 bases, leaving 23 bases between the germline ends.